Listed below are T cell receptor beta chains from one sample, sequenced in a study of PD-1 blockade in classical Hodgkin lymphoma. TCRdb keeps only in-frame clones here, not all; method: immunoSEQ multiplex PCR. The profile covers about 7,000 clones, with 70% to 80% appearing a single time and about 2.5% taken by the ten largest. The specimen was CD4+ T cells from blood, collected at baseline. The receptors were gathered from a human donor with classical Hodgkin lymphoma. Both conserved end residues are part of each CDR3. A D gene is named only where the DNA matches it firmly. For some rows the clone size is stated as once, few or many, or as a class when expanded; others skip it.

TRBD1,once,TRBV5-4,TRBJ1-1,TGTGCCAGCAGCCCGGGACAGGACATGAACACTGAAGCTTTCTTT,CASSPGQDMNTEAFF
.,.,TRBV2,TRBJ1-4,TGTGCCAGCAGTGAAGCTCTTTGGAGTGAAAAACTGTTTTTT,CASSEALWSEKLFF
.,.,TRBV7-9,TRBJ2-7,TGTGCCAGCAGCTTCCTGGGCGAGCAGTACTTC,CASSFLGEQYF
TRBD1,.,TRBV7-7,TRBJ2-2,TGTGCTAGCAGAGGGACAGGGAACACCGGGGAGCTGTTTTTT,CASRGTGNTGELFF
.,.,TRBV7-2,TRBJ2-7,TGTGCCAGCAGCTTAGTATCCTCGAGTCCCCGGAGCTCCTACGAGCAGTACTTC,CASSLVSSSPRSSYEQYF
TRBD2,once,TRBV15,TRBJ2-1,TGTGCCACCAGCAGAGAACTAGCGGTGAGCTCCTACAATGAGCAGTTCTTC,CATSRELAVSSYNEQFF
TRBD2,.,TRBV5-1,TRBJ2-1,TGCGCCAGCAGCGTCTTGACTAGCGGGAACCTCAATGAGCAGTTCTTC,CASSVLTSGNLNEQFF
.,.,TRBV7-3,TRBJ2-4,TGTGCCAGCAGCTTTTTCGGGGAGAACATTCAGTACTTC,CASSFFGENIQYF
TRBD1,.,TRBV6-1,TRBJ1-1,TGTGCCAGCAGTGATCCGGACAGGGTCGCAGCTTTCTTT,CASSDPDRVAAFF
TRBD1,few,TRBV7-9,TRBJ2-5,TGTGCCAGCAGCTTAGTTTTGGGGACAGAACAAGAGACCCAGTACTTC,CASSLVLGTEQETQYF
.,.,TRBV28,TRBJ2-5,TGTGCCAGCAGTTTACCGGCCAGGGCGGAGACCCAGTACTTC,CASSLPARAETQYF
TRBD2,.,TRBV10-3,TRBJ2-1,TGTGCCATCAGTGAGGCGGGACTAGCGGCACGCGGTTACAATGAGCAGTTCTTC,CAISEAGLAARGYNEQFF
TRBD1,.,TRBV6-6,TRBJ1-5,TGTGCCAGCAGTGTCGGACAGGGTTCGGGCAATCAGCCCCAGCATTTT,CASSVGQGSGNQPQHF
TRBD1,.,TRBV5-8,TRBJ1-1,TGTGCCAGCAGCCTGGGGGACAGGAACACTGAAGCTTTCTTT,CASSLGDRNTEAFF
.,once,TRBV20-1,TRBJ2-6,TGCAGCCCCTTTGGGGCCAACGTCCTGACTTTC,CSPFGANVLTF
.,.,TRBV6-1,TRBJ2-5,TGTGCCAGCAGTGAAGCGTTGGGCAGAGCGCAAGAGACCCAGTACTTC,CASSEALGRAQETQYF
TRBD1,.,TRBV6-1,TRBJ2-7,TGTGCCAGCAGTGTGGGACAGGGGGCCTACGAGCAGTACTTC,CASSVGQGAYEQYF
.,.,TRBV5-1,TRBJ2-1,TGCGCCAGCAGCTTGGCCGGGAACCTCTACAATGAGCAGTTCTTC,CASSLAGNLYNEQFF
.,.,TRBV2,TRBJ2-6,TGTGCCAGCAGTGGAGGCGGCCACCTCTCTGGGGCCAACGTCCTGACTTTC,CASSGGGHLSGANVLTF
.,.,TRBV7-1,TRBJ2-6,TGTGCCAGCAGCGTCTACCCTGGGGCCAACGTCCTGACTTTC,CASSVYPGANVLTF
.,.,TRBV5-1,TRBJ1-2,TGCGCCAGCAGCTTGCACAGGGTGGACGGCTACACCTTC,CASSLHRVDGYTF
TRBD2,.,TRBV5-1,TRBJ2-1,TGCGCCAGCAGCTCGTACGGGGACTACTCCTACAATGAGCAGTTCTTC,CASSSYGDYSYNEQFF
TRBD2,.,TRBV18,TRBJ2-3,TGTGCCAGCTCACCCATAGCGGGAGGAGAAGATACGCAGTATTTT,CASSPIAGGEDTQYF
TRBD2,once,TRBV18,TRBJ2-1,TGTGCCAGCTCCCCCCGGACTAGCGGGGACAATGAGCAGTTCTTC,CASSPRTSGDNEQFF
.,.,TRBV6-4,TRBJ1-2,TGTGCCAGCAGGCCCCGGGGGGGGGCCTCCTATGGCTACACCTTC,CASRPRGGASYGYTF
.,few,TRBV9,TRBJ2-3,TGTGCCAGCAGCGTAGCTGGTGACTCTTCTAATACGCAGTATTTT,CASSVAGDSSNTQYF
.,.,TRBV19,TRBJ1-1,TGTGCCAGTAGTAATACAGCGGCGAACACTGAAGCTTTCTTT,CASSNTAANTEAFF
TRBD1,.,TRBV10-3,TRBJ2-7,TGTGCCATCGGGACAGGGGATGGTGAGCAGTACTTC,CAIGTGDGEQYF
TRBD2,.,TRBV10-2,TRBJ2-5,TGCGCCAGCAGTGAGAGTCGCGGGAGGGGTGAGACCCAGTACTTC,CASSESRGRGETQYF
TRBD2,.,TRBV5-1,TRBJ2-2,TGCGCCAGCAGCTTGGCCTCGCGGGAGATCGGGGAGCTGTTTTTT,CASSLASREIGELFF
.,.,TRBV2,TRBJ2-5,TGTGCCAGTCGAACGCTGCAAGAGACCCAGTACTTC,CASRTLQETQYF
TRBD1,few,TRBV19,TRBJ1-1,TGTGCCAGTAGTACACACAGGGGGCCTGGCACTGAAGCTTTCTTT,CASSTHRGPGTEAFF
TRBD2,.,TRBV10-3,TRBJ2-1,TGTGCCATCAGGACTAGCGGGGACAATGAGCAGTTCTTC,CAIRTSGDNEQFF
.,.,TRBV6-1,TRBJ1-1,TGTGCCAGCAAGCGGGGGTGGACTGAAGCTTTCTTT,CASKRGWTEAFF
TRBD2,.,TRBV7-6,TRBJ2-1,TGTGCCAGCAGCCCAAGAGGGACTAGCGGGAGGAATAGTGAGCAGTTCTTC,CASSPRGTSGRNSEQFF
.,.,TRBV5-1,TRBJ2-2,TGCGCCAGCAGCAGAACAGAAACAAACACCGGGGAGCTGTTTTTT,CASSRTETNTGELFF
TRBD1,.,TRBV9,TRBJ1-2,TGTGCCAGCAGCGTAGAAGGGGGCGGTGGCTACACCTTC,CASSVEGGGGYTF
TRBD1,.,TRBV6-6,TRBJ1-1,TGTGCCAGCAGTCGCGGACAGGGGAACACTGAAGCTTTCTTT,CASSRGQGNTEAFF
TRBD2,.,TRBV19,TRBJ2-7,TGTGCCAGTACCCCCGCGAGCGGGAGGGCCAGCGAGCAGTACTTC,CASTPASGRASEQYF
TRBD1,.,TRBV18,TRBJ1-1,TGTGCCAGCTCGCCGTTACAGGGGGCAGGTGAAGCTTTCTTT,CASSPLQGAGEAFF